Here is one TCR beta chain with its context. Its antigen remains undetermined. Base qualities are not at hand, and no much larger clone is one base apart. This sample stems from a study of memory CD4+ T cells and cytomegalovirus serostatus (dated by TCRdb to about 2019). In terms of the full investigation: The cohort included 35 or so healthy adults from Belgium, of whom 9 were CMV seropositive and 24 were CMV seronegative. To replicate a published TCR-based CMV serostatus classifier, the researchers sequenced the CD4+ memory TCRbeta repertoires of a Belgian cohort whose cytomegalovirus serostatus was known.

The CDR3 holds 14 amino acids from the cysteine to the phenylalanine. The read is trimmed to its CDR3 DNA, 42 bases read in frame from base 1. Cut back by 5 bases and 3 bases, the V and J ends lie 14 bases apart. Reading the germline V gene (reference sequence) gives CDR1 PRHDT and CDR2 FYEKMQ. Here is what the overall study found, with its caveats: CMV serostatus prediction reached a median bootstrapped AUC of 0.95 with the original framework and 0.91 with a US-trained random forest. Of fewer than 200 previously reported CMV-associated TCRbeta sequences, 67 appeared in the CD4+ memory repertoires, each in one to five individuals. A median bootstrapped AUC of 0.95 with a 95% CI of 0.76-1.00 was achieved on the Belgian cohort by the original-framework classifier. Only CD4+CD45RO+ memory cells were sequenced, unlike the original study, which covered naive and memory CD4+ and CD8+ populations. The results were interpreted as suggesting that the CMV-associated TCR signature is mostly present in the CD4+ memory repertoire.

The Quick-DNA Microprep Kit was used to extract genomic DNA from the sorted cells. TCRbeta DNA was amplified with the immunoSEQ hsTCRbeta kit following the manufacturer's protocol. TCRbeta libraries were sequenced on an Illumina MiSeq instrument. In the source study's methods: After out-of-frame sequences were removed, 2,204,828 distinct TCRbeta sequences remained, averaging about 67,000 per individual. Two values were used to score each individual: the count of fewer than 200 previously reported CMV-associated TCRbeta sequences and the total count of productive distinct TCRbeta sequences. A beta-binomial model was reimplemented in Python, and scikit-learn random forests with default parameters were trained on data from the US cohort. On the Belgian cohort, classifier performance was reported as the median AUC, along with percentile confidence intervals, across 10,000 bootstrap iterations. TCRdb stores this immuneACCESS table with in-frame sequences only. Part of the clones is absent; in the studies checked, under half of the shortfall reflects unresolved V genes, and no reason is known for the rest. That table furnishes V, J and clone size, whereas the DNA furnished D and trimming. In all, the sample holds 50,000 or so clones, and around 81% of those were seen once. Jointly, the top ten make up approximately 1.5% of the sample.

Single viable CD3+CD4+CD8-CD45RO+ cells were sorted as memory CD4+ T cells on a FACSAria II. To determine CMV serostatus, a Roche Elecsys assay was used that detects serum IgG against CMV pp150, pp28, p38 and p52. Once the samples were thawed, total CD4+ T cells were enriched through positive selection using CD4 magnetic microbeads. The samples came from a separate study whose specific focus was interrogating the CD4+ T cell memory repertoire. Peripheral blood mononuclear cells were isolated and cryopreserved following standard operating procedures; serum was stored at -80 °C. The staining used CD3-PerCP (BW264/56), CD4-APC (RPA-T4), CD45RO-PE (UCHT1) and CD8-Pacific Orange (3B5) antibodies, and Sytox blue was used to exclude non-viable cells.

This sequence uses TRBV13 and TRBJ2-7; there is no confident call for the D gene. The sequenced sample consisted of memory CD4+ T cells from blood. The receptor comes from an adult in good health and CMV-seronegative. The DNA sequence is given as TGTGCCAGCAGCCCGGACCGTGTGGGCTACGAGCAGTACTTC. Protein translation: CASSPDRVGYEQYF.